The clone carrying this TCR beta chain was counted only a few times. What it recognizes is unknown. The sample comes from a study of shared clonotypes between healthy human individuals. V was shortened by 3 bases and J by 0 bases, with 12 bases between the two germline ends. This CDR3 has 15 residues. Germline CDR1 MNHNS, CDR2 SASEGT. Findings of the study overall: Sharing across four donors was highest in naive CD4 (around 5%) and lowest in memory CD8 (0.4%). Naive subsets tended to show greater estimated richness than memory subsets.

The assay ran at deep level. Method: immunoSEQ multiplex PCR; TCRdb's copy keeps in-frame clones and lacks some. The sample comprises around 690,000 clones, less than 95% of which are singletons, and 30% to 35% rests with the top ten. CD45RO+ cells joined CCR7-negative CD45RA+ TemRA cells to form CD8 memory. Sequencing input: memory CD8+ T cells from PBMCs. This sample's subset: CD45RO+ cells pooled with CCR7-negative TemRA cells. J is TRBJ2-7 and V is TRBV6-1; D might be TRBD1 (5 bases). The TCR sequence derives from a man aged 18 to 35 in good health. Some clones in this sample may be carry-over from other donors' samples. CDR3 protein: CASSDRAGSSYEQYF. CDR3 DNA sequence: TGTGCCAGCAGTGATAGGGCAGGGTCCTCCTACGAGCAGTACTTC.